The present T cell receptor beta chain was sequenced within a study of T-cell reconstitution after alpha-beta-depleted transplantation in children. From germline, CDR1 is SGHTA and CDR2 FQGNSA. Trimming left V 5 bases short and J 0 bases short, with 14 bases between. The CDR3 loop spans 16 amino acids. Findings and limits, study-wide: Some patients' high day-60 TCRbeta diversity was attributed to recipient cells surviving conditioning. Two months or so post-transplant, alpha-beta T cells reportedly derived from several hundred expanded graft clones. Newly made T cells mostly supplied T-cell counts and diversity one year after transplant.

In this sample, this clonotype turned up many times. Its antigen remains unknown. This sample's TCRbeta library carried unique molecular identifier barcodes. TCRdb reprocessed the PCR reads via MiXCR and lists one record per CDR3 protein. The sample yields approximately 97,000 distinct CDR3 sequences, 7.5% to 9.5% seen once. This rearrangement joins TRBV7-2 to TRBJ1-3; D not resolved. The TCR sequence derives from a boy younger than 10 with acute lymphoblastic leukemia, due to receive a stem cell transplant. Here the sequenced sample was PBMCs, taken before TCRalphabeta/CD19-depleted stem cell transplant. CDR3 DNA sequence: TGTGCCAGCAGCCGGTTGTCTACAAACTCTGGAAACACCATATATTTT. This encodes CASSRLSTNSGNTIYF. Drawing the rest from reference TRBV7-2 and TRBJ1-3, the complete variable domain is GAGVSQSPSNKVTEKGKDVELRCDPISGHTALYWYRQSLGQGLEFLIYFQGNSAPDKSGLPSDRFSAERTGGSVSTLTIQRTQQEDSAVYLCASSRLSTNSGNTIYFGEGSWLTVV.